This T cell receptor (beta chain) was captured by sequencing in a study of breast tumors, draining lymph nodes, adjacent tissues. General study results and limits: Most tumor T cells seemingly derive from lymph node, then expand in tumor. Tumor T cell lymph node origin was a supported hypothesis, not proven.

This clonotype showed up many times. Its target is not known. The V and J ends lost 2 bases and 4 bases, in that order; junction bases with no gene match: 6. This CDR3 comprises 14 residues. Germline loops: CDR1 GTSNPN, CDR2 SVGIG (reference sequence). A single record per CDR3 protein comes from TCRdb applying MiXCR to the multiplex PCR reads. In the table there are approximately 100,000 distinct CDR3 sequences, approximately 28% of which are singletons. Breast cancer patients provided tissue from their axillary draining lymph nodes. This TCR came from a female donor with breast cancer. Some clones in this sample may be carry-over from other donors' samples. The sequenced sample was axillary lymph node tissue. V usage is TRBV30 and J usage is TRBJ2-7; 9 nucleotides line up with TRBD1. The CDR3, as DNA: TGTGCCTGGAGTATCACAGGGGGCTCGTACGAGCAGTACTTC. The encoded protein is CAWSITGGSYEQYF.